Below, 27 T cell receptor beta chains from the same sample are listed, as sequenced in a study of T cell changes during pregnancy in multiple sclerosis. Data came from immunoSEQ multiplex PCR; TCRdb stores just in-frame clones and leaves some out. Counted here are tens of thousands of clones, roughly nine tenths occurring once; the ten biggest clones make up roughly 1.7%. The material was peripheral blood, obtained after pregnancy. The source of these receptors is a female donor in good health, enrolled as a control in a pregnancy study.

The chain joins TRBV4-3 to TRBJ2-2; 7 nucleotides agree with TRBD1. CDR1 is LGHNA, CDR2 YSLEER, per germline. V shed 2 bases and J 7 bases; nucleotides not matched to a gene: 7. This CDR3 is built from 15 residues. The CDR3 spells CASSQPDRDGGELFF. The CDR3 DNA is TGCGCCAGCAGCCAACCTGACAGGGATGGCGGGGAGCTGTTTTTT.

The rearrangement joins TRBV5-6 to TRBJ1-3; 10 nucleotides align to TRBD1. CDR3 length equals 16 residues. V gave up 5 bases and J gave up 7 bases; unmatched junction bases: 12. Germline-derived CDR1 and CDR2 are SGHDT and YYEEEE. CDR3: CASSLPPGQGRNTIYF. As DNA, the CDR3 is TGTGCCAGCAGTTTACCTCCGGGACAGGGGAGGAACACCATATATTTT.

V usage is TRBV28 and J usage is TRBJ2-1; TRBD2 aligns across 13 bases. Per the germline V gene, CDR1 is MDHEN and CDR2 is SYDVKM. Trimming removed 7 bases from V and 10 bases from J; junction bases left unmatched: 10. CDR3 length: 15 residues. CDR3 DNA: TGTGCCAGCACCCGAAGACTAGCGGGGGGCGGAGAGCAGTTCTTC. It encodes CASTRRLAGGGEQFF.

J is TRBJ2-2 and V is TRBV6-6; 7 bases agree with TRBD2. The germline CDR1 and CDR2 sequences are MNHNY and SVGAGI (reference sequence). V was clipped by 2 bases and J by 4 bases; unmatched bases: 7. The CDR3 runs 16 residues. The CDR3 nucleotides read TGTGCCAGCAGTTACCCCTCCAAGCGGGGCACCGGGGAGCTGTTTTTT. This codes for CASSYPSKRGTGELFF.

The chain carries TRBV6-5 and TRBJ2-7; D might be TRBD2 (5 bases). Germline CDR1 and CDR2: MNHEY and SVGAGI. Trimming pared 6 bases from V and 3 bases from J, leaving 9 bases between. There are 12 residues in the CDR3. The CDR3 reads CASSPGVYEQYF. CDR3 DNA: TGTGCCAGCAGCCCCGGGGTCTACGAGCAGTACTTC.

In DNA form, the CDR3 reads TGTGCCAGCAGCCCCGGGACAGGGCTATATAGCAATCAGCCCCAGCATTTT. It is translated as CASSPGTGLYSNQPQHF. The chain uses TRBV7-9 and TRBJ1-5; TRBD1 aligns across 9 bases. The V segment lost 5 bases and the J segment 0 bases; nucleotides outside the gene matches: 8. The germline CDR1 and CDR2 sequences are SEHNR and FQNEAQ (reference sequence). The CDR3 length is 17 residues.

The CDR3 DNA is TGTGCCAGCAGCCTGAGCTGGTACAATGAGCAGTTCTTC. Translating gives CASSLSWYNEQFF. The chain links TRBV5-5 to TRBJ2-1; D not resolved. Germline loops: CDR1 SGHKS, CDR2 YYEKEE (reference sequence). Trimming removed 4 bases from V and 4 bases from J, with 9 bases in between. This CDR3 region has 13 residues.

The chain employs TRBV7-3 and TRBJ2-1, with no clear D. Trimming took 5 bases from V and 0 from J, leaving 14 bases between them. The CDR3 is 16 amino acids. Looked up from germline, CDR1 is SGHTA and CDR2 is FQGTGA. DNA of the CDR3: TGTGCCAGCAGCCGGTCTTTGCTAAGCTCCTACAATGAGCAGTTCTTC. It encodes CASSRSLLSSYNEQFF.

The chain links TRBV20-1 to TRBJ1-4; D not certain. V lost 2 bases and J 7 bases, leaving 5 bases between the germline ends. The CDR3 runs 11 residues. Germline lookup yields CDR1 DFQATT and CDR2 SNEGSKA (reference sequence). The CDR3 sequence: CSARIREKLFF. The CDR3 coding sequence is TGCAGTGCTAGAATCCGTGAAAAACTGTTTTTT.

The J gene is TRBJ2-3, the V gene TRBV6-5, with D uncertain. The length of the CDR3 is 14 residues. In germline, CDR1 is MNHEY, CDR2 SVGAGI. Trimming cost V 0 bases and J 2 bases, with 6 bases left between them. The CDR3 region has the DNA TGTGCCAGCAGTTACTCGCCCTACACAGATACGCAGTATTTT. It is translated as CASSYSPYTDTQYF.

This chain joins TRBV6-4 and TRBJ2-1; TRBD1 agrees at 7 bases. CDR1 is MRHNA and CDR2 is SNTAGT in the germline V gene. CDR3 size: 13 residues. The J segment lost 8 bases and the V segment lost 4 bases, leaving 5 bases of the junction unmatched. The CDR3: CASSGQTGYEQFF. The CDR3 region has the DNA TGTGCCAGCAGTGGCCAGACAGGGTATGAGCAGTTCTTC.

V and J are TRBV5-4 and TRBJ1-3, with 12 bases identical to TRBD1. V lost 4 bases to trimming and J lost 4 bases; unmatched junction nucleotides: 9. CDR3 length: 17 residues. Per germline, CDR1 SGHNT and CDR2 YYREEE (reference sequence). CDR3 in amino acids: CASSPGQGAISGNTIYF. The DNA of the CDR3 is TGTGCCAGCAGCCCGGGACAGGGGGCCATTTCAGGAAACACCATATATTTT. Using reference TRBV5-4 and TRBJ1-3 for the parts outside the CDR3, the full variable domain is ETGVTQSPTHLIKTRGQQVTLRCSSQSGHNTVSWYQQALGQGPQFIFQYYREEENGRGNFPPRFSGLQFPNYSSELNVNALELDDSALYLCASSPGQGAISGNTIYFGEGSWLTVV.

The CDR3 coding sequence is TGTGCCAGCAGGCTTAGCGGGGGGAGTACAGATACGCAGTATTTT. It translates to CASRLSGGSTDTQYF. The chain employs TRBV7-2 and TRBJ2-3, with 10 positions matching TRBD2. This CDR3 spans 15 amino acids. V shed 6 bases, J shed 3 bases, and the junction held 6 bases outside the gene matches. CDR1 SGHTA and CDR2 FQGNSA come from the germline V gene.

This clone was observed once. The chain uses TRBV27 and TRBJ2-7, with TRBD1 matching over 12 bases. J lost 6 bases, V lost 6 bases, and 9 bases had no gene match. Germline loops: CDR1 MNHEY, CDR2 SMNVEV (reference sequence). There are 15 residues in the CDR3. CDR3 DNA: TGTGCCAGCAGCCCTTCCGGGACAGGGGGCGTCGAGCAGTACTTC. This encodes CASSPSGTGGVEQYF.

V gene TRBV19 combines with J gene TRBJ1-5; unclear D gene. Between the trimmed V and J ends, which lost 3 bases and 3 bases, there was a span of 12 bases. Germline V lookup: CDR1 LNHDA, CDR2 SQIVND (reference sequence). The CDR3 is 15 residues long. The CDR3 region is CASSMSRMSNQPQHF. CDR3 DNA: TGTGCCAGTAGTATGAGTCGAATGTCCAATCAGCCCCAGCATTTT.

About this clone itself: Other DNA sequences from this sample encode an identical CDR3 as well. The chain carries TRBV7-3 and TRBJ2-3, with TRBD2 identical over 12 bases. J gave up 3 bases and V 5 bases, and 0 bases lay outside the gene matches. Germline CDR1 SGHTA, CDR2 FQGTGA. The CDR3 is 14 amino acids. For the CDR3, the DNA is TGTGCCAGCAGCCTAGCGGGGGGGACAGATACGCAGTATTTT. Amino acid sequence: CASSLAGGTDTQYF.

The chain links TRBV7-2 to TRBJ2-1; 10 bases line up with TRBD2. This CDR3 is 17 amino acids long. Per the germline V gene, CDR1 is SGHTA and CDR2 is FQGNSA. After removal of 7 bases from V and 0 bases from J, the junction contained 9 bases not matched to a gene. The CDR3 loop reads CASTKSSGGSSYNEQFF. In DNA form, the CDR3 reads TGTGCCAGCACCAAATCTAGCGGGGGTAGCTCCTACAATGAGCAGTTCTTC.

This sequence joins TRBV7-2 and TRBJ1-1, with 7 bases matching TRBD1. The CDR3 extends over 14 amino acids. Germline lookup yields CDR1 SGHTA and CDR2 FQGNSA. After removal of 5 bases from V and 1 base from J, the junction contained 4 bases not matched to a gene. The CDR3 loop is CASSLQGTNTEAFF. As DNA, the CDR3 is TGTGCCAGCAGCCTACAGGGGACGAACACTGAAGCTTTCTTT.

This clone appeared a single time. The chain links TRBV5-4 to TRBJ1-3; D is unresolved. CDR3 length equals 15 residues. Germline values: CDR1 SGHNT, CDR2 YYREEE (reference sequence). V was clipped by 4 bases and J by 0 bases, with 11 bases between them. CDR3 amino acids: CASSTRLSSGNTIYF. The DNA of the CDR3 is TGTGCCAGCAGCACTCGACTGAGCTCTGGAAACACCATATATTTT.

This CDR3 reads CASSTLGQGHGYTF. CDR3 bases: TGTGCCAGCAGTACCCTGGGACAGGGTCATGGCTACACCTTC. The V and J genes are TRBV6-5 and TRBJ1-2, with 9 bases that match TRBD1. CDR3 length: 14 amino acids. CDR1 is MNHEY, CDR2 SVGAGI, per germline. The ends lost 5 bases at V and 6 bases at J; junction bases unmatched: 7.

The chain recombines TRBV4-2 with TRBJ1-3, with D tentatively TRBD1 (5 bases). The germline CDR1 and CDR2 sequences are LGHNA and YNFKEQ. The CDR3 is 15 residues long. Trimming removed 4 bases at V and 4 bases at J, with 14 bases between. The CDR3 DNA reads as TGTGCCAGCAGCCCGCAGGGAGGGTACGGAAACACCATATATTTT. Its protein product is CASSPQGGYGNTIYF.

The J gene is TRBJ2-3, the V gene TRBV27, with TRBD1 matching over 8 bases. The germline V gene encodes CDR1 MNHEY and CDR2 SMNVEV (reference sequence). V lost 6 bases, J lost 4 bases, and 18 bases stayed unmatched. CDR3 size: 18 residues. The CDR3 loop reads CASSPLGTGWMEPDTQYF. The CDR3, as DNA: TGTGCCAGCAGCCCCCTGGGGACAGGTTGGATGGAACCAGATACGCAGTATTTT.

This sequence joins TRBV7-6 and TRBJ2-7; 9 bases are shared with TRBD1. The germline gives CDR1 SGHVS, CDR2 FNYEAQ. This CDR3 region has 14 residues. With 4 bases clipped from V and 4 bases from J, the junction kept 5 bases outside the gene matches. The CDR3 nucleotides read TGTGCCAGCAGCTCGGGGACAGGGCGGTACGAGCAGTACTTC. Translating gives CASSSGTGRYEQYF.

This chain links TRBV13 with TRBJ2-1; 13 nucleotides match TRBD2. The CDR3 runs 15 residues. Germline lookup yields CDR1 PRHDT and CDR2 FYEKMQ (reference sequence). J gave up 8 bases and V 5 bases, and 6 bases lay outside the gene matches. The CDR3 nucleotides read TGTGCCAGCAGCCGAACTAGCGGGGGGGCCCATGAGCAGTTCTTC. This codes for CASSRTSGGAHEQFF.

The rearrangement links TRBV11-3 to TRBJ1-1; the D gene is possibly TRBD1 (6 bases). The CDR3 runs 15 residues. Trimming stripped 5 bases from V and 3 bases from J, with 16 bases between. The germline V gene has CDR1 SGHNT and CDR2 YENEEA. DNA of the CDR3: TGTGCCAGCAGCGAGGGGGAGGGCCGGGACACTGAAGCTTTCTTT. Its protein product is CASSEGEGRDTEAFF.

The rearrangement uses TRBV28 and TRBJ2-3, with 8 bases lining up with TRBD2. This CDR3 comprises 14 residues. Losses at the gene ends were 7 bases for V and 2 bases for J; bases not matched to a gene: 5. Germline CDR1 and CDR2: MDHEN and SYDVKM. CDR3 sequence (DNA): TGTGCCAGCACTGGGACTAGGAACACAGATACGCAGTATTTT. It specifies CASTGTRNTDTQYF.

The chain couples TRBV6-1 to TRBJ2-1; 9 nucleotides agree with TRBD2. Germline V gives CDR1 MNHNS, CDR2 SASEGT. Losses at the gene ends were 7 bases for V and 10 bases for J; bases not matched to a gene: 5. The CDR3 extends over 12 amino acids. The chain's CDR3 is CASTGLAREQFF. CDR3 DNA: TGTGCCAGCACCGGACTAGCGCGGGAGCAGTTCTTC.